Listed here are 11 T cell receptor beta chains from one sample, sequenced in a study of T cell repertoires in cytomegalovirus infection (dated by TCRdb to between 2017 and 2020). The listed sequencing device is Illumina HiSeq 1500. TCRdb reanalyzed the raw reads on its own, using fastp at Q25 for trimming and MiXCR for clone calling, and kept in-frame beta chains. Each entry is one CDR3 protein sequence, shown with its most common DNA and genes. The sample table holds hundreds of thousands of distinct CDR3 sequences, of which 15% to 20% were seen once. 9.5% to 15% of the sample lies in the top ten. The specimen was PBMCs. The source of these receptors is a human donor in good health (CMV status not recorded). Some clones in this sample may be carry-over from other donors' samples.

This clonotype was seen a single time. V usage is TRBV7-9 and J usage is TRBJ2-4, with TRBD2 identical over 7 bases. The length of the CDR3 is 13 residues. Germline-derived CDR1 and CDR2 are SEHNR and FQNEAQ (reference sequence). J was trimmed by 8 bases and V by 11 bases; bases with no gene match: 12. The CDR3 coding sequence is TGTGCCGGGGGGGGGACGGGAAAAGACATTCAGTACTTC. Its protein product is CAGGGTGKDIQYF.

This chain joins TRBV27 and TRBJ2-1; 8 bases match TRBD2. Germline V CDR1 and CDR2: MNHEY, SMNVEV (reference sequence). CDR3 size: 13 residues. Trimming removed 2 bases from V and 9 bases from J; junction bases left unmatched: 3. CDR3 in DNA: TGTGCCAGCAGTTTAACGGGGGGGGTTGAGCAGTTCTTC. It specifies CASSLTGGVEQFF.

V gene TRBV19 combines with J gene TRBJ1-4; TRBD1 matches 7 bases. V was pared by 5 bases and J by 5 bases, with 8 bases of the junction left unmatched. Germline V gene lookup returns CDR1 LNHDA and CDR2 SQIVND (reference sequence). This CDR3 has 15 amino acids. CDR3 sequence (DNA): TGTGCCAGTAGTCCTACGACAGGGACCAATGAAAAACTGTTTTTT. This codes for CASSPTTGTNEKLFF.

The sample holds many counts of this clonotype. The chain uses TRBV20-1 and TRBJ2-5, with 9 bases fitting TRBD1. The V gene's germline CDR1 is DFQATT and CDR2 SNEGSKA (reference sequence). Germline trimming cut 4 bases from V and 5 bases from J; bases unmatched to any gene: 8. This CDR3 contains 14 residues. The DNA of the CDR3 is TGCAGTGCTACTCGACAGGGGGTAACGGAGACCCAGTACTTC. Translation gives CSATRQGVTETQYF.

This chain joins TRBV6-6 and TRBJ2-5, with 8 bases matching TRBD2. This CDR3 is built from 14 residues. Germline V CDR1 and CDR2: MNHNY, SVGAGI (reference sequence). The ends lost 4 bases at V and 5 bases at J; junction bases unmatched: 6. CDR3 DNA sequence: TGTGCCAGCAGTTTTAGCGGGGAGGCGGAGACCCAGTACTTC. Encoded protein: CASSFSGEAETQYF.

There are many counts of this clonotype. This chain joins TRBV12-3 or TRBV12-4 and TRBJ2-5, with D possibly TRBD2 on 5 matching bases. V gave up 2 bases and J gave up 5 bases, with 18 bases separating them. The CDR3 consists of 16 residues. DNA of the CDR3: TGTGCCAGCAGTTTATACGGGATCCCTAGCTCCGAGACCCAGTACTTC. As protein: CASSLYGIPSSETQYF.

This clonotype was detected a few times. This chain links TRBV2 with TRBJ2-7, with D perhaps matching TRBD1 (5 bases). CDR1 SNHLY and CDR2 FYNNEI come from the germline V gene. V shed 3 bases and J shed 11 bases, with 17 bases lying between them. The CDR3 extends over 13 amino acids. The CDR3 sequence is CASSDVGRAVEYF. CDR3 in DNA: TGTGCCAGCAGTGACGTGGGCAGGGCAGTCGAGTACTTC. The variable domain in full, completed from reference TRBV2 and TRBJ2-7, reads EPEVTQTPSHQVTQMGQEVILRCVPISNHLYFYWYRQILGQKVEFLVSFYNNEISEKSEIFDDQFSVERPDGSNFTLKIRSTKLEDSAMYFCASSDVGRAVEYFGPGTRLTVT.

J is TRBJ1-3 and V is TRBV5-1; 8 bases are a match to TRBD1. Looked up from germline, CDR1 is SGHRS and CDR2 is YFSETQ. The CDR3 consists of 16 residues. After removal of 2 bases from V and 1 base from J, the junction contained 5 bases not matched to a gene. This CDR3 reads CASSLDRGPSGNTIYF. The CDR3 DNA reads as TGCGCCAGCAGCTTAGACAGGGGACCATCTGGAAACACCATATATTTT.

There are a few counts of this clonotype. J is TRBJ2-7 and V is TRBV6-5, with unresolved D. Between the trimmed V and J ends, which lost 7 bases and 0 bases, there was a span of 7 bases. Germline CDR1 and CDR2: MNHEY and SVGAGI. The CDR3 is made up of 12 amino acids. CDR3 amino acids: CASTSLSYEQYF. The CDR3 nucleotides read TGTGCCAGCACGAGCCTCTCCTACGAGCAGTACTTC.

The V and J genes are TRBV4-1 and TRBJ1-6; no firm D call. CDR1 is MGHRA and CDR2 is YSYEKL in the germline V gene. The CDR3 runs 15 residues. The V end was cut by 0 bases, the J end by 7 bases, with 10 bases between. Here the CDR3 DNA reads TGCGCCAGCAGCCAAGATAACCTGCGAAATTCACCCCTCCACTTT. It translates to CASSQDNLRNSPLHF.

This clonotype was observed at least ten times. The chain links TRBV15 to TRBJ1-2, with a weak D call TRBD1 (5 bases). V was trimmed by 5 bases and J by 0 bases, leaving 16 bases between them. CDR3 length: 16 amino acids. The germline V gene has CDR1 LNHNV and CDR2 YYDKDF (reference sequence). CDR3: CATSPGVGAPNYGYTF. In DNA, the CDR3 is TGTGCCACCAGCCCCGGCGTCGGGGCTCCTAACTATGGCTACACCTTC.